The present T cell receptor beta chain was sequenced within a study of shared clonotypes between healthy human individuals. The CD4+ fraction was divided into a CD45RA+ naive subset and a CD45RA-negative memory subset. Here immunoSEQ multiplex PCR was the method, and the copy in TCRdb shows in-frame clones only, minus some. Of some 2.4 million clones in the sample, under 95% are singletons; the top ten hold 0.35% to 0.45%. V lost 6 bases and J 5 bases, leaving 16 bases between the germline ends. This CDR3 has 15 residues. In germline, CDR1 is SGHVS, CDR2 FNYEAQ. The V call is TRBV7-6, the J call TRBJ2-2; D is perhaps TRBD1 (6 bases). The sequenced sample consisted of naive CD4+ T cells from PBMCs. Described subset: CD45RA+ positively selected. The receptor was isolated from a man aged 18 to 30 in good health. Some clones in this sample may be carry-over from other donors' samples. The CDR3 region has the DNA TGTGCCAGCAGTCATTTTACAGGGAAGACCGGGGAGCTGTTTTTT. Translation: CASSHFTGKTGELFF. Filled out from reference TRBV7-6 and TRBJ2-2, the complete variable domain reads GAGVSQSPRYKVTKRGQDVALRCDPISGHVSLYWYRQALGQGPEFLTYFNYEAQQDKSGLPNDRFSAERPEGSISTLTIQRTEQRDSAMYRCASSHFTGKTGELFFGEGSRLTVL.